One and the same sample provided the 24 T cell receptor beta chains below, sequenced in a study of OX40 agonist ivuxolimab in advanced cancers. The table came from immunoSEQ multiplex PCR; TCRdb's copy has only in-frame clones and leaves some out. The table has about 26,000 clones, almost 90% seen once. This specimen was CD4+ or CD8+ T cells sorted from blood, taken in a trial of the OX40 agonist ivuxolimab. Receptors originate from an adult with an advanced solid tumor such as melanoma, head and neck, liver or kidney cancer.

V and J are TRBV5-6 and TRBJ1-1, with unresolved D. The germline V and J ends were trimmed by 1 base and 6 bases, with 10 bases remaining between them. Germline V gene data show CDR1 as SGHDT and CDR2 as YYEEEE. CDR3 length: 13 amino acids. The CDR3 here is CASSLLVTAEAFF. CDR3 coding DNA: TGTGCCAGCAGCTTGTTGGTGACGGCTGAAGCTTTCTTT.

The genes are TRBV9 and TRBJ1-6; unclear D gene. V lost 3 bases and J 7 bases, leaving 8 bases between the germline ends. The germline V gene encodes CDR1 SGDLS and CDR2 YYNGEE. The CDR3 extends over 13 amino acids. CDR3 loop: CASSDSTNSPLHF. CDR3 bases: TGTGCCAGCAGCGACAGTACCAATTCACCCCTCCACTTT.

The chain employs TRBV7-9 and TRBJ2-5, with 9 bases lining up with TRBD2. The length of the CDR3 is 16 residues. Germline loops: CDR1 SEHNR, CDR2 FQNEAQ (reference sequence). V dropped 4 bases and J dropped 5; count of bases not matched to a gene: 11. The CDR3 region has the DNA TGTGCCAGCAGCTCTATCGTCGGGACTAGCCGGGAGACCCAGTACTTC. This codes for CASSSIVGTSRETQYF.

The chain joins TRBV25-1 to TRBJ2-4; 7 nucleotides align to TRBD2. Germline CDR1 is MGHDK and CDR2 is SYGVNS. J lost 2 bases, V lost 2 bases, and 12 bases had no gene match. The CDR3 runs 18 residues. The CDR3 sequence: CASSELPSSGVTKNIQYF. As DNA, the CDR3 is TGTGCCAGCAGTGAACTTCCCTCTAGCGGTGTGACCAAAAACATTCAGTACTTC.

This clone was recorded only once. V and J are TRBV18 and TRBJ2-5, with a weak D call TRBD1 (6 bases). The germline V gene has CDR1 KGHSH and CDR2 LQKENI. V was trimmed by 3 bases and J by 1 base, leaving 18 bases between them. This CDR3 is built from 17 residues. The CDR3 DNA reads as TGTGCCAGCTCACCGGCCCCAAAACAGGGACCCCAAGAGACCCAGTACTTC. This codes for CASSPAPKQGPQETQYF.

This chain links TRBV12-5 with TRBJ2-1; 7 bases are shared with TRBD2. CDR3 length equals 19 residues. Germline CDR1 reads LGHNT; CDR2 reads FRNRAP. After removal of 6 bases from V and 0 bases from J, the junction contained 17 bases not matched to a gene. In DNA form, the CDR3 reads TGTGCTAGTGGCTCCGGGGAATCGGGGGGTCCTAGCTCCTACAATGAGCAGTTCTTC. It translates to CASGSGESGGPSSYNEQFF.

The chain combines TRBV5-1 with TRBJ2-2; D tentatively fits TRBD1 or TRBD2 (5 bases each). Looked up from germline, CDR1 is SGHRS and CDR2 is YFSETQ. The CDR3 has 15 amino acids. Trimming shortened V by 0 bases and J by 9 bases, and 15 bases separated the two germline ends. Here the CDR3 DNA reads TGCGCCAGCAGCTTGGACGGGACCCAAGGCCGGGAGCTGTTTTTT. It specifies CASSLDGTQGRELFF.

CDR3 sequence (DNA): TGTGCCAGTAAACTTTGGGGGGTAACCGGGGAGCTGTTTTTT. Protein product: CASKLWGVTGELFF. The rearrangement uses TRBV19 and TRBJ2-2, with D possibly TRBD2 on 6 matching bases. The CDR3 extends over 14 amino acids. V lost 7 bases, J lost 5 bases, and 14 bases lay in between. The germline CDR1 and CDR2 sequences are LNHDA and SQIVND (reference sequence).

The V and J genes are TRBV5-6 and TRBJ2-3, with a possible D match to TRBD1 (6 bases). V dropped 2 bases and J dropped 2 bases, with 12 bases sitting between them. CDR1 and CDR2 from the germline V gene are SGHDT and YYEEEE. CDR3 size: 15 residues. This chain's CDR3 is CASSLYRAHTDTQYF. The DNA of the CDR3 is TGTGCCAGCAGCTTATACAGGGCCCACACAGATACGCAGTATTTT.

The chain recombines TRBV7-3 with TRBJ2-3; 11 bases map to TRBD2. With 1 base clipped from V and 2 bases from J, the junction kept 8 bases outside the gene matches. CDR3 length: 18 residues. Per germline, CDR1 SGHTA and CDR2 FQGTGA. The CDR3 DNA reads TGTGCCAGCAGCTTAAACGTGGCTAGCGGGGGGCCCACAGATACGCAGTATTTT. This translates into CASSLNVASGGPTDTQYF.

This sequence joins TRBV5-8 and TRBJ2-5; 7 bases are a match to TRBD1. With V trimmed by 0 bases and J by 2 bases, 1 base remained unmatched. Germline CDR1 SGHTS, CDR2 YDEGEE. This CDR3 comprises 14 residues. CDR3 in DNA: TGTGCCAGCAGCTTGGTCAGGGGGCAAGAGACCCAGTACTTC. Translation gives CASSLVRGQETQYF.

The gene calls are TRBV7-8 and TRBJ2-1; D is perhaps TRBD2 (6 bases). Germline-derived CDR1 and CDR2 are SGHVS and FQNEAQ. Trimming left V 7 bases short and J 4 bases short, with 23 bases between. CDR3 length: 17 amino acids. DNA of the CDR3: TGTGCCAGCAACTCAGCGCCGAGGGAGGTTCCATACAATGAGCAGTTCTTC. Encoded protein: CASNSAPREVPYNEQFF. Full variable domain (rest looked up from reference TRBV7-8 and TRBJ2-1): GAGVSQSPRYKVAKRGQDVALRCDPISGHVSLFWYQQALGQGPEFLTYFQNEAQLDKSGLPSDRFFAERPEGSVSTLKIQRTQQEDSAVYLCASNSAPREVPYNEQFFGPGTRLTVL.

The chain uses TRBV5-1 and TRBJ1-1; D uncertain. V was trimmed by 6 bases and J by 4 bases, leaving 7 bases between them. This CDR3 comprises 11 residues. Germline V gene sequence: CDR1 SGHRS, CDR2 YFSETQ. CDR3 loop: CASTEGTEAFF. CDR3 nucleotides: TGCGCCAGCACTGAGGGCACTGAAGCTTTCTTT.

V is TRBV5-6 and J is TRBJ2-1, with TRBD2 identical over 9 bases. CDR3 length equals 16 residues. Per germline, CDR1 SGHDT and CDR2 YYEEEE. With 5 bases clipped from V and 6 bases from J, the junction kept 12 bases outside the gene matches. The CDR3 loop is CASSISGRGLFNEQFF. DNA of the CDR3: TGTGCCAGCAGTATTAGCGGGAGAGGGTTGTTCAATGAGCAGTTCTTC.

This clone was counted between two and nine times. This chain uses TRBV5-1 with TRBJ1-1, with 7 bases fitting TRBD1. Unmatched junction bases numbered 8, after V lost 3 bases and J lost 6 bases. The CDR3 runs 14 residues. CDR1 is SGHRS and CDR2 is YFSETQ in the germline V gene. CDR3 in DNA: TGCGCCAGCAGCTCCGCAGGGGGTTACGCTGAAGCTTTCTTT. This translates into CASSSAGGYAEAFF.

Details on this clone: Other DNA sequences within the sample encode an identical CDR3. The chain has TRBV6-5 and TRBJ1-1; the D is unclear. The CDR3 totals 13 residues. V lost 5 bases and J 0 bases, leaving 7 bases between the germline ends. Germline CDR1 is MNHEY and CDR2 is SVGAGI. CDR3 DNA: TGTGCCAGCAGTATCCAGGTGAACACTGAAGCTTTCTTT. It yields the protein CASSIQVNTEAFF.

This rearrangement joins TRBV9 to TRBJ2-5; D ambiguous. CDR3 length equals 15 residues. Trimming cost V 0 bases and J 2 bases, with 11 bases left between them. The V gene's germline CDR1 is SGDLS and CDR2 YYNGEE. The CDR3 sequence: CASSVDWVGQETQYF. As DNA, the CDR3 is TGTGCCAGCAGCGTAGACTGGGTAGGACAAGAGACCCAGTACTTC.

The chain combines TRBV6-1 with TRBJ2-7, with D possibly being TRBD2 (6 bases). Trimming cost V 5 bases and J 4 bases, with 12 bases left between them. The CDR3 loop spans 13 amino acids. Germline CDR1 and CDR2: MNHNS and SASEGT. The CDR3 sequence is CASSWGVEYEQYF. The DNA of the CDR3 is TGTGCCAGCAGTTGGGGGGTCGAATACGAGCAGTACTTC.

The CDR3, as DNA: TGTGCCAGCAGTGAAGTCTCCGAGCAGTACTTC. As protein: CASSEVSEQYF. The rearrangement uses TRBV2 and TRBJ2-7, with no clear D. The germline V and J ends were trimmed by 1 base and 6 bases, with 4 bases remaining between them. The CDR3 is 11 amino acids. CDR1 and CDR2 (germline): SNHLY, FYNNEI.

CDR3 nucleotide sequence: TGTGCCAGCAGTTTCGGGGGACCGGTCTACGAGCAGTACTTC. Protein: CASSFGGPVYEQYF. The V call is TRBV27, the J call TRBJ2-7, with D possibly being TRBD2 (6 bases). CDR3 length: 14 residues. Trimming cost V 3 bases and J 3 bases, with 12 bases left between them. Germline assignment: CDR1 MNHEY and CDR2 SMNVEV (reference sequence).

The chain links TRBV7-6 to TRBJ2-2; D not certain. Germline V lookup: CDR1 SGHVS, CDR2 FNYEAQ. With 2 bases removed from V and 8 bases from J, the gap between germline ends came to 12 bases. The CDR3 runs 14 residues. The CDR3 DNA reads TGTGCCAGCAGCTTAAGTAGCCCCCGGGGGGAGCTGTTTTTT. It specifies CASSLSSPRGELFF.

The chain links TRBV30 to TRBJ2-1; D is uncertain. V shed 5 bases and J shed 5 bases, with 4 bases lying between them. CDR3 length equals 10 residues. From germline, CDR1 is GTSNPN and CDR2 SVGIG (reference sequence). The DNA for the CDR3 is TGTGCCTGGGATCACAATGAGCAGTTCTTC. Amino acids: CAWDHNEQFF.

The chain uses TRBV6-1 and TRBJ2-6; D is unresolved. Germline CDR1 and CDR2: MNHNS and SASEGT. V was cut by 2 bases and J by 0 bases, with 5 bases left in between. The CDR3 is 15 amino acids. CDR3 bases: TGTGCCAGCAGTGAACCCAGCTCTGGGGCCAACGTCCTGACTTTC. Translating it yields CASSEPSSGANVLTF.

Here the CDR3 DNA reads TGTGCCAGCAGCCCCTCGGACAGGGAGAATACCATATATTTT. This gives the protein CASSPSDRENTIYF. The genes are TRBV5-4 and TRBJ1-3; 8 positions agree with TRBD1. With V trimmed by 4 bases and J by 10 bases, 10 bases remained unmatched. CDR3 length: 14 residues. The germline V gene has CDR1 SGHNT and CDR2 YYREEE (reference sequence).